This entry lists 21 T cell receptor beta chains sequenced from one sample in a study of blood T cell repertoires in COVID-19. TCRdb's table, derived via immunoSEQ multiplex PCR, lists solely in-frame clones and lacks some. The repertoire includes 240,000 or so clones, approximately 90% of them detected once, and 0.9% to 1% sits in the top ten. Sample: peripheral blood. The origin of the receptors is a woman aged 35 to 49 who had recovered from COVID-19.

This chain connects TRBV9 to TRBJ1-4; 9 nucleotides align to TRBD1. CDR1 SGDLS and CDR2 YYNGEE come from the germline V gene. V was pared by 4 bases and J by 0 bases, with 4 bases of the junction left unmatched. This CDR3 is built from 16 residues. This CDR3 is CASSPGQGTTNEKLFF. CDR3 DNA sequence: TGTGCCAGCAGCCCCGGACAGGGGACAACTAATGAAAAACTGTTTTTT.

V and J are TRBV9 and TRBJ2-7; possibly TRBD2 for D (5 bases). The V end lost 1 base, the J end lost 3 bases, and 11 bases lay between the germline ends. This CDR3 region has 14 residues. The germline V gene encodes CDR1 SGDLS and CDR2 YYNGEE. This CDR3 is CASSVNIGNYEQYF. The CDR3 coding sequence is TGTGCCAGCAGCGTAAATATCGGGAACTACGAGCAGTACTTC.

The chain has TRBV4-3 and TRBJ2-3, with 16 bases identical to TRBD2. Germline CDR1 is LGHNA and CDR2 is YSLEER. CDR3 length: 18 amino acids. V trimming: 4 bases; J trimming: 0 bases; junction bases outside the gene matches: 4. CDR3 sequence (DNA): TGCGCCAGCAGCCCGGGACTAGCGGGAGGGCCTAGCACAGATACGCAGTATTTT. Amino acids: CASSPGLAGGPSTDTQYF.

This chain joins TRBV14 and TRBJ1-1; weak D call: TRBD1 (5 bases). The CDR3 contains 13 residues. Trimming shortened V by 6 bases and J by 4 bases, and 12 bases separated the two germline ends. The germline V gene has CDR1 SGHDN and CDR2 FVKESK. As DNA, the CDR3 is TGTGCCAGCAGAACAGCCGGGGGCACTGAAGCTTTCTTT. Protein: CASRTAGGTEAFF.

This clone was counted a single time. CDR3 sequence: CASTHRGVVNEQFF. CDR3 nucleotide sequence: TGTGCCAGCACCCACAGGGGTGTAGTTAATGAGCAGTTCTTC. The chain carries TRBV11-3 and TRBJ2-1; 7 bases align to TRBD1. The CDR3 has 14 residues. V shed 7 bases, J shed 7 bases, and the junction held 10 bases outside the gene matches. Germline lookup yields CDR1 SGHNT and CDR2 YENEEA.

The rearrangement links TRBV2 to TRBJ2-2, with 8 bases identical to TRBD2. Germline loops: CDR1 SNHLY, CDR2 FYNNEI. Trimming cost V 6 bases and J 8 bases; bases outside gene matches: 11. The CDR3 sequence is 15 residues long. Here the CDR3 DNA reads TGTGCCAGCAGCGCCGGGACTAGTCTGGGGGGGGAGCTGTTTTTT. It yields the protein CASSAGTSLGGELFF.

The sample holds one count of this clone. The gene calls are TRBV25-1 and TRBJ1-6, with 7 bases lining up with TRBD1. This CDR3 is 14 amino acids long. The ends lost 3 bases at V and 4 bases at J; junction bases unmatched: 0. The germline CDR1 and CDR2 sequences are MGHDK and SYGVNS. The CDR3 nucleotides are TGTGCCAGCAGTGAGACAGGGTATAATTCACCCCTCCACTTT. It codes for CASSETGYNSPLHF.

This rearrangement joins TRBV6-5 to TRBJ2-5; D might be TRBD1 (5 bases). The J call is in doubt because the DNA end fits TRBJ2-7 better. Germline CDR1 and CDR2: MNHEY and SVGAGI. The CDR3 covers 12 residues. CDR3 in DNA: TGTGCCAGCAGTTACGGGGCCCACGAGCAGTACTTC. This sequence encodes CASSYGAHEQYF.

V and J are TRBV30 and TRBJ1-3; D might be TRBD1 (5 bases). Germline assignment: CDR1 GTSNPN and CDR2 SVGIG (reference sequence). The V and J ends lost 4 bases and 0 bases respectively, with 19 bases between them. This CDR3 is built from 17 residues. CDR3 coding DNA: TGTGCCTGGAACGGGGCCCTGGGGGGGAGCTCTGGAAACACCATATATTTT. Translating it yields CAWNGALGGSSGNTIYF.

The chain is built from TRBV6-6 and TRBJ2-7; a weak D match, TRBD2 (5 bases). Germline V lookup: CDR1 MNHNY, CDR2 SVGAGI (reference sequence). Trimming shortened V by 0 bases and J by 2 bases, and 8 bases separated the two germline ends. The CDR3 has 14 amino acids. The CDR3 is CASSYSAGTYEQYV. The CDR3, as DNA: TGTGCCAGCAGTTACTCCGCCGGGACCTACGAGCAGTACGTC.

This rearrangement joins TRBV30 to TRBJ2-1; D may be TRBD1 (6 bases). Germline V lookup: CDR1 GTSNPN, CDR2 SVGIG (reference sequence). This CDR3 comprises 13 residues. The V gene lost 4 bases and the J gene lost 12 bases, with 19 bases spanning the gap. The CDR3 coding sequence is TGTGCCTGGAAGCCGCAGGCAGTAGGGGGGCAGTTCTTC. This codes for CAWKPQAVGGQFF.

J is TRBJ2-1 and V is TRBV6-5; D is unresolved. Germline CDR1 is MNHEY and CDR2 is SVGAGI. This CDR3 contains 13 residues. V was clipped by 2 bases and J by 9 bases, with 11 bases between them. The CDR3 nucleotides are TGTGCCAGCAGTTACGTTGGAGTGGGTGAGCAGTTCTTC. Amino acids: CASSYVGVGEQFF.

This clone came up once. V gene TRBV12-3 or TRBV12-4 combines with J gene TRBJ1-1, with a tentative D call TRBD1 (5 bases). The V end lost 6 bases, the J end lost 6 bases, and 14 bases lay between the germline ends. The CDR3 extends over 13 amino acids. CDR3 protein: CASRDGGMAEAFF. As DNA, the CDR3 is TGTGCCAGCAGAGATGGGGGGATGGCTGAAGCTTTCTTT.

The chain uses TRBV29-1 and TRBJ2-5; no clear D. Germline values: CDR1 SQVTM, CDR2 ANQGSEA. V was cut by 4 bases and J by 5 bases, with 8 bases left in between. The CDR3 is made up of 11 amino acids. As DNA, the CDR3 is TGCAGCGTTGCCCCAGATGAGACCCAGTACTTC. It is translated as CSVAPDETQYF.

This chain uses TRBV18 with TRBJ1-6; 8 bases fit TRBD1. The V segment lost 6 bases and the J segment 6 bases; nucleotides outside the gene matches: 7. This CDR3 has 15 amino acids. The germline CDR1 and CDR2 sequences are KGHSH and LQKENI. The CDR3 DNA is TGTGCCAGCTCCCGCGGGACAGGACTTAATTCACCCCTCCACTTT. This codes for CASSRGTGLNSPLHF.

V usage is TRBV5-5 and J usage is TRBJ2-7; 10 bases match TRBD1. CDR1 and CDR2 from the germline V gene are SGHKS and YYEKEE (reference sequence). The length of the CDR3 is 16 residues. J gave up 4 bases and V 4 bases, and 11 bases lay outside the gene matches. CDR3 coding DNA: TGTGCCAGCAGCCCACGACCGGGACAGGGGCGATACGAGCAGTACTTC. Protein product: CASSPRPGQGRYEQYF.

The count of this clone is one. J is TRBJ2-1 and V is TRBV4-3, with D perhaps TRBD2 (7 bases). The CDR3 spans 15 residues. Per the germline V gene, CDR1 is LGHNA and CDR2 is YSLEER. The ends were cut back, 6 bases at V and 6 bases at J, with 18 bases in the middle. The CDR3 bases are TGCGCCAGCAGTCCCTTGGGGGGGCGGGCCAATGAGCAGTTCTTC. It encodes CASSPLGGRANEQFF.

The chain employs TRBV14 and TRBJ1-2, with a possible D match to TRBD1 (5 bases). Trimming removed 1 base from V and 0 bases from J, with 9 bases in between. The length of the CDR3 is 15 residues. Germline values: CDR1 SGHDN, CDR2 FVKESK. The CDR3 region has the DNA TGTGCCAGCAGCCAAGCGCAGGGCCCTAACTATGGCTACACCTTC. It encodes CASSQAQGPNYGYTF.

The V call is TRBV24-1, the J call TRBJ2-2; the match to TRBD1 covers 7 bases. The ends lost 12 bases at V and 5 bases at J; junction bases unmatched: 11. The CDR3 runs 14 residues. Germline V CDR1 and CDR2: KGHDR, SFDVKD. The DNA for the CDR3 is TGTGCCGTACAGGGGAGTGGTGGAACCGGGGAGCTGTTTTTT. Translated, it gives CAVQGSGGTGELFF.

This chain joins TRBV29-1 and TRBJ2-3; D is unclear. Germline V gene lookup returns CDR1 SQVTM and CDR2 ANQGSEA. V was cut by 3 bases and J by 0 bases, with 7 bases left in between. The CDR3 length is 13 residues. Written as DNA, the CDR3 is TGCAGCGTTGAGGGCGAGAGCACAGATACGCAGTATTTT. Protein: CSVEGESTDTQYF.

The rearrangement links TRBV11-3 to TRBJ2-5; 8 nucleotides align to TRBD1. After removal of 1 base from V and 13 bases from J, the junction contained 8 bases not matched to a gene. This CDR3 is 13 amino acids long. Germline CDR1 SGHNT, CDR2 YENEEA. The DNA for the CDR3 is TGTGCCAGCAGCTTAGTGGGACAGGAGCTCCGGTACTTC. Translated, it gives CASSLVGQELRYF. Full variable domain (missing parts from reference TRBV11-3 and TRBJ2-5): EAGVVQSPRYKIIEKKQPVAFWCNPISGHNTLYWYLQNLGQGPELLIRYENEEAVDDSQLPKDRFSAERLKGVDSTLKIQPAELGDSAVYLCASSLVGQELRYFGPGTRLLVL.